This TCR beta chain was captured in a study of radiation and T cells in renal cell carcinoma (dated by TCRdb to about 2020). The study in broad terms: Samples were obtained from a clinical trial, in which 15 Gy stereotactic body radiation therapy was delivered to primary renal cell carcinomas and nephrectomy was performed 4 weeks later. In the approximately 53 samples combined, some 4,000,000 unique CDR3 nucleotide sequences were found, encoding 2 million to 3 million unique CDR3 amino acid sequences. A total of some 51 samples underwent TCR beta sequencing, made up of roughly 26 tumors and some 27 peripheral blood samples.

Following the manufacturer's recommendations, the immunoSEQ kit was used to generate TCR beta libraries from genomic DNA. To prepare libraries, a first multiplex PCR with proprietary primers was run, followed by a second PCR that added unique barcodes, and a bead cleanup was done after each round. A kit-provided positive control reaction and a negative control reaction were included in every sample batch. The final libraries were assessed on an Agilent 4200 TapeStation D1000 ScreenTape, pooled by volume, and quantified by qPCR. Sequencing ran on an Illumina NextSeq500 with a MidOutput 150-cycle cartridge, using 156 Read1 and 15 Index1 cycles with kit custom primers. The pooled library was loaded at approximately 1 pM with an approximately 21% PhiX control spike-in. The study's processing was this. Vendor-processed data were analyzed in R, with a clonotype defined as all T cells sharing the same CDR3 nucleotide sequence. For clone abundance analyses, frequencies were normalized to the 10,000 most abundant clones in each sample. Before analysis, public T cell clones were removed, and these numbered fewer than six per sample on average. An abundance difference of at least 32-fold between compartments was the criterion for calling clonotypes tumor-enriched or baseline blood-enriched. Clonotypes expanded or contracted between blood time points were identified with a beta-binomial differential abundance model. Tumor-blood repertoire similarity was measured with the Baroni-Urbani and Buser coefficient, and groups were compared using two-tailed Wilcoxon tests in R. TCRdb provides this immuneACCESS table in a form limited to in-frame rearrangements. Some clones are lacking; in checked studies, under half of them reflect an unresolved V gene, and why the rest are absent is not known. V, J and clone size were drawn from that table, and D and trimming were deduced from the DNA. For this sample the table gives 87,000 or so clones, of which approximately 86% were detected only once. Under 9.5% of the sample goes to the ten largest clones.

General study outcomes and caveats: Top tumor clonotypes rose in blood from baseline to 2 weeks post-radiation, then contracted by 4 weeks, suggesting transient expansion of tumor-resident clones. Blood repertoire dynamics were not followed beyond 4 weeks after treatment. Because pretreatment tumor biopsies were not available, the study could not determine whether clonotypes were already present within the tumor at baseline. The single-armed trial design could not address effects of radiation dose or scheduling on the TCR repertoire.

This clone showed up just once. This receptor's antigen is unknown. No quality values exist for individual bases; no much larger clone is one base distant. In the paper's terms, the time point label means: baseline pretreatment blood. This specimen's treatment or condition label, interpreted: 15 Gy SBRT to primary tumor, nephrectomy 4 weeks later. To track tumor-enriched clonotypes, serial peripheral blood was sampled from radiation-treated patients at baseline and at 2 weeks and 4 weeks after SBRT. Every patient's renal cell carcinoma showed clear cell pathology. The QIAamp DNA Blood Mini Kit (Qiagen) was used to prepare genomic DNA for TCR sequencing. The analyses included only samples that passed all quality control checks. The sequencing here drew on blood, taken from a patient whose treatment included radiotherapy and nephrectomy. The source of this sequence is a man between 50 and 59 years old with renal cell carcinoma.

The CDR3: CASSAQAGSGTGELFF. In nucleotides, the sequence is TGTGCCAGCAGCGCCCAGGCGGGTTCGGGCACCGGGGAGCTGTTTTTT. The chain is encoded by TRBV7-2 joined to TRBJ2-2; matching of 5 bases hints at TRBD2 as the D gene. A distance of 17 bases separates the germline ends of V and J, which lose 5 bases and 4 bases respectively. CDR1 is given as SGHTA and CDR2 as FQGNSA, both from the germline V gene. CDR3 length: 16 amino acids, cysteine to phenylalanine. Only the CDR3 DNA stays, 48 bases, in frame from base 1.